The entry below describes one T cell receptor beta chain. Its specificity is unknown. For TCR beta, libraries came from quantitative 5'-RACE with molecular barcodes. TCRdb itself ran the 5' RACE reads through MiXCR, one entry per CDR3 protein. The sample lists about 750,000 distinct CDR3 sequences, roughly 20% occurring once. This sample was included in a study of CD8 T cells in ankylosing spondylitis. Study-level findings and limits: Ankylosing spondylitis blood appeared to be characterized by a TCR beta motif of eight or nine highly homologous variants.

There are 16 residues in the CDR3. The germline gives CDR1 DFQATT, CDR2 SNEGSKA (reference sequence). J was trimmed by 0 bases and V by 3 bases; bases with no gene match: 5. Specimen: blood, either unsorted or a sorted T cell fraction (not recorded which). This chain joins TRBV20-1 and TRBJ2-1, with 10 bases matching TRBD2. This clonotype was sampled from a male donor with ankylosing spondylitis. The CDR3 here is CSASSLAGTSYNEQFF. The CDR3, as DNA: TGCAGTGCTAGTTCACTAGCGGGGACCTCCTACAATGAGCAGTTCTTC.